The 31 T cell receptor beta chains presented below share a single source sample, sequenced in a study of CD8+CD57+ T cells in acquired aplastic anemia. Sequencing involved patients with CD8+CD57+ cell expansion previously shown by flow cytometry. CDR3 and TCR beta VDJ profiling relied on genomic DNA as the template. One entry per CDR3 protein results from TCRdb running MiXCR on the reads. Of over 150,000 distinct CDR3 sequences in the sample, more than 45% were seen once. The sequenced material came from sorted CD4+, CD8+, or CD8+CD57+ T cells (not recorded which) from PBMCs. These TCRs come from a human donor with aplastic anemia.

This sequence joins TRBV2 and TRBJ1-6, with D unclear. From germline, CDR1 is SNHLY and CDR2 FYNNEI. V lost 3 bases, J lost 10 bases, and 10 bases lay in between. The CDR3 has 13 amino acids. CDR3 coding DNA: TGTGCCAGCAGTGAGTGGAGAGGATCACCCCTCCACTTT. Its protein is CASSEWRGSPLHF.

In its sample, this clonotype was seen a few times. The genes are TRBV5-1 and TRBJ2-7, with D tentatively TRBD2 (7 bases). The CDR3 is 15 residues long. The germline gives CDR1 SGHRS, CDR2 YFSETQ. The V and J ends lost 4 bases and 2 bases respectively, with 16 bases between them. The CDR3 bases are TGCGCCAGCAGCGGAAAGGGCGGGGGCCCCTACGAGCAGTACTTC. The encoded protein is CASSGKGGGPYEQYF.

Remarks on this clonotype: This may be a read error, as it is one base from a much larger clone. The rearrangement uses TRBV6-1 and TRBJ2-7, with D maybe TRBD1 (6 bases). From germline, CDR1 is MNHNS and CDR2 SASEGT. This CDR3 comprises 14 residues. This CDR3 is CASGERTANYEQYF. The CDR3 bases are TGTGCCAGCGGTGAACGGACAGCAAACTACGAGCAGTACTTC.

This clonotype was found a few times. The rearrangement joins TRBV12-3 or TRBV12-4 to TRBJ1-2; no firm D call. Trimming removed 3 bases at V and 4 bases at J, with 15 bases between. This CDR3 is built from 15 residues. The CDR3 nucleotides are TGTGCCAGCAGTTTGGTCGAGGGTTTCGGCTATGGCTACACCTTC. This translates into CASSLVEGFGYGYTF.

The chain carries TRBV12-3 or TRBV12-4 and TRBJ2-3; 7 nucleotides match TRBD2. This CDR3 has 16 amino acids. The junction had 10 bases not matched to a gene; V was cut back by 2 bases and J by 5 bases. DNA for the CDR3: TGTGCCAGCAGTTTACGCGTAAGCGGGGAAAGAGATACGCAGTATTTT. This gives the protein CASSLRVSGERDTQYF.

This clonotype was detected many times. The V call is TRBV7-2, the J call TRBJ1-3; maybe TRBD1 (6 bases). The germline CDR1 and CDR2 sequences are SGHTA and FQGNSA. V dropped 1 base and J dropped 0 bases, with 10 bases sitting between them. The CDR3 contains 16 residues. The CDR3: CASSLERGNSGNTIYF. The CDR3 DNA reads TGTGCCAGCAGCTTAGAGAGGGGGAACTCTGGAAACACCATATATTTT.

The chain couples TRBV9 to TRBJ2-3; 11 bases fit TRBD2. V was pared by 3 bases and J by 5 bases, with 8 bases of the junction left unmatched. This CDR3 is built from 16 residues. CDR1 and CDR2 from the germline V gene are SGDLS and YYNGEE. CDR3 DNA: TGTGCCAGCAGCGCCCTAGCGGGGGGACCTCAAGATACGCAGTATTTT. Translation: CASSALAGGPQDTQYF.

V usage is TRBV2 and J usage is TRBJ2-3; 9 bases match TRBD2. This CDR3 is built from 14 residues. V was clipped by 5 bases and J by 2 bases; unmatched bases: 2. Germline-derived CDR1 and CDR2 are SNHLY and FYNNEI. The CDR3 sequence is CASSIAGATDTQYF. For the CDR3, the DNA is TGTGCCAGCAGTATAGCGGGGGCCACAGATACGCAGTATTTT.

The rearrangement joins TRBV14 to TRBJ2-7, with 9 bases lining up with TRBD1. J was trimmed by 4 bases and V by 0 bases; bases with no gene match: 7. Germline V gives CDR1 SGHDN, CDR2 FVKESK. The CDR3 contains 16 residues. DNA of the CDR3: TGTGCCAGCAGCCAAGATCCCGGACAGGGGATGTACGAGCAGTACTTC. Encoded protein: CASSQDPGQGMYEQYF.

The rearrangement joins TRBV30 to TRBJ2-6, with D possibly matching TRBD2 (6 bases). V was pared by 4 bases and J by 0 bases, with 13 bases between. Germline V lookup: CDR1 GTSNPN, CDR2 SVGIG (reference sequence). There are 16 residues in the CDR3. The CDR3 DNA reads as TGTGCCTGGATTGGCCGGGAGAGCTCTGGGGCCAACGTCCTGACTTTC. Translation: CAWIGRESSGANVLTF.

The table lists this clonotype with a few counts. The chain has TRBV12-3 or TRBV12-4 and TRBJ2-4, with 7 bases fitting TRBD1. V lost 4 bases to trimming and J lost 0 bases; unmatched junction nucleotides: 6. The CDR3 loop spans 16 amino acids. CDR3 bases: TGTGCCAGCAGTTCACGACAGGGAATAGCCAAAAACATTCAGTACTTC. The encoded protein is CASSSRQGIAKNIQYF.

CDR3 loop: CASSFSGGGDPPLHF. The CDR3 DNA sequence: TGTGCCAGCAGCTTTTCAGGGGGCGGTGATCCACCCCTCCACTTT. This rearrangement joins TRBV7-8 to TRBJ1-6, with 8 bases matching TRBD1. The germline V gene encodes CDR1 SGHVS and CDR2 FQNEAQ. The CDR3 is 15 residues long. V lost 3 bases, J lost 11 bases, and 9 bases stayed unmatched.

The rearrangement uses TRBV2 and TRBJ1-3; D perhaps matches TRBD1 (6 bases). The CDR3 runs to 13 residues. Per germline, CDR1 SNHLY and CDR2 FYNNEI. V shed 6 bases and J shed 0 bases, with 6 bases lying between them. Here the CDR3 DNA reads TGTGCCAGCAGGGGACACTCTGGAAACACCATATATTTT. Translation gives CASRGHSGNTIYF.

This clonotype was found many times. The CDR3 region has the DNA TGTGCCAGCAGTTATTCAGGACTGAACTATGGCTACACCTTC. Amino acid sequence: CASSYSGLNYGYTF. The V and J genes are TRBV6-5 and TRBJ1-2; no reliable D call. Between the trimmed V and J ends, which lost 3 bases and 2 bases, there was a span of 10 bases. The germline CDR1 and CDR2 sequences are MNHEY and SVGAGI. The CDR3 totals 14 residues.

This rearrangement joins TRBV20-1 to TRBJ2-5; 8 bases are shared with TRBD2. V lost 1 base to trimming and J lost 5 bases; unmatched junction nucleotides: 3. The CDR3 spans 13 residues. CDR1 and CDR2 (germline): DFQATT, SNEGSKA (reference sequence). The CDR3 coding sequence is TGCAGTGCTAGAGGCGGGGGGCCCGAGACCCAGTACTTC. Protein product: CSARGGGPETQYF.

Many counts were recorded for this clonotype. V is TRBV11-2 and J is TRBJ2-4; possibly TRBD2 for D (5 bases). Germline V gene sequence: CDR1 SGHAT, CDR2 FQNNGV. The V end was cut by 5 bases, the J end by 12 bases, with 17 bases between. This CDR3 contains 13 residues. CDR3 DNA: TGTGCCAGCAGCCCAAAGGGTGACCTAGCTCAGTACTTC. It specifies CASSPKGDLAQYF.

This chain links TRBV29-1 with TRBJ2-2; D remains ambiguous. Deletions cut 8 bases from V and 1 base from J, with 20 bases between. Germline CDR1 is SQVTM and CDR2 is ANQGSEA. The CDR3 totals 16 residues. The CDR3 DNA sequence: TGCAGCCTTCCGGGCCAACCTGGTGGGAACACCGGGGAGCTGTTTTTT. This gives the protein CSLPGQPGGNTGELFF.

The CDR3 here is CASTLLDTGELFF. Written as DNA, the CDR3 is TGTGCCAGTACCCTGCTAGACACCGGGGAGCTGTTTTTT. The genes are TRBV19 and TRBJ2-2; D gene ambiguous. The germline V gene has CDR1 LNHDA and CDR2 SQIVND (reference sequence). This CDR3 contains 13 residues. Trimming removed 7 bases at V and 3 bases at J, with 9 bases between.

About this clonotype itself: The CDR3 end shows no conserved phenylalanine or tryptophan, and so a read error is likely. The V gene is TRBV6-1, the J gene TRBJ2-7, with 7 bases lining up with TRBD1. The CDR3 extends over 16 amino acids. In germline, CDR1 is MNHNS, CDR2 SASEGT. The ends lost 10 bases at V and 3 bases at J; junction bases unmatched: 18. This CDR3 is CATKEDLGTEIYEQYL. The CDR3, as DNA: TGTGCCACCAAAGAAGACCTCGGGACAGAAATCTACGAGCAGTACCTC.

The rearrangement links TRBV10-3 to TRBJ1-5; no reliable D call. The length of the CDR3 is 12 residues. The V gene's germline CDR1 is ENHRY and CDR2 SYGVKD. Trimming took off 3 bases at V and 7 bases at J, with 7 bases between the two ends. The CDR3 loop is CAISDGSQPQHF. CDR3 nucleotides: TGTGCCATCAGTGATGGTTCCCAGCCCCAGCATTTT.

This clonotype is labeled medium-sized. The chain has TRBV24-1 and TRBJ2-5; a possible D gene is TRBD1 (5 bases). CDR3 length: 14 residues. V gave up 3 bases and J gave up 5 bases, with 12 bases separating them. Germline assignment: CDR1 KGHDR and CDR2 SFDVKD. The CDR3 loop reads CATSDPRAWETQYF. CDR3 DNA sequence: TGTGCCACCAGTGATCCCAGGGCTTGGGAGACCCAGTACTTC.

This clonotype occurred many times. V and J are TRBV10-3 and TRBJ2-7; D is ambiguous. The CDR3 contains 15 residues. Germline V gene sequence: CDR1 ENHRY, CDR2 SYGVKD. V lost 0 bases to trimming and J lost 5 bases, with 14 bases between them. The CDR3 nucleotides are TGTGCCATCAGTGAGTCGTCTGTTACTTCCCACGAGCAGTACTTC. Protein: CAISESSVTSHEQYF.

This clonotype was seen repeatedly, ten times or more. This sequence joins TRBV29-1 and TRBJ1-1; no definite D call. V lost 0 bases, J lost 8 bases, and 13 bases lay in between. The CDR3 loop spans 13 amino acids. In germline, CDR1 is SQVTM, CDR2 ANQGSEA. This chain's CDR3 is CSVEDLISREAFF. The CDR3 nucleotides are TGCAGCGTTGAAGATCTGATAAGTAGGGAAGCTTTCTTT.

The CDR3 here is CASSPSQLRDSPLHF. The CDR3 bases are TGTGCCAGCAGCCCATCCCAGCTCCGTGATTCACCCCTCCACTTT. The rearrangement links TRBV7-2 to TRBJ1-6; D uncertain. The V gene's germline CDR1 is SGHTA and CDR2 FQGNSA. The CDR3 spans 15 residues. The V end lost 5 bases, the J end lost 8 bases, and 16 bases lay between the germline ends.

A remark on this clonotype: One junction end disagrees with the germline gene, perhaps due to a read error. This chain connects TRBV7-2 to TRBJ2-7; TRBD2 aligns across 11 bases. The CDR3 runs to 15 residues. The V gene's germline CDR1 is SGHTA and CDR2 FQGNSA. The CDR3 bases are TGTGCCTGCAGTACTGTAGCGGGAGGGCACAGGGAGCAGTACTTC. It codes for CACSTVAGGHREQYF.

In its sample, this clonotype was seen many times. The gene calls are TRBV6-1 and TRBJ1-5, with unresolved D. Germline V gene data show CDR1 as MNHNS and CDR2 as SASEGT. The CDR3 is made up of 13 amino acids. V was cut by 9 bases and J by 5 bases, with 14 bases left in between. The DNA for the CDR3 is TGTGCCAGTACTGGTGGGAGGGATCAGCCCCAGCATTTT. Translation: CASTGGRDQPQHF.

The chain joins TRBV19 to TRBJ2-7, with D possibly being TRBD2 (6 bases). Germline V lookup: CDR1 LNHDA, CDR2 SQIVND (reference sequence). CDR3 length: 14 residues. With 9 bases removed from V and 4 bases from J, the gap between germline ends came to 19 bases. Here the CDR3 reads CASSQAEGRYEQYF. The CDR3 nucleotides are TGTGCCAGCAGCCAAGCGGAGGGGAGATACGAGCAGTACTTC.

The chain couples TRBV5-1 to TRBJ2-4, with TRBD2 identical over 13 bases. CDR1 and CDR2 from the germline V gene are SGHRS and YFSETQ. Losses at the gene ends were 3 bases for V and 0 bases for J; bases not matched to a gene: 12. The CDR3 contains 20 residues. In DNA, the CDR3 is TGCGCCAGCAGCTGGACGACTAGCGGGAGGATGGATCTAGCCAAAAACATTCAGTACTTC. It specifies CASSWTTSGRMDLAKNIQYF.

This clonotype was seen only a few times. This chain joins TRBV20-1 and TRBJ2-2, with 10 bases lining up with TRBD2. CDR3 size: 16 residues. The junction had 12 bases not matched to a gene; V was cut back by 5 bases and J by 6 bases. Germline assignment: CDR1 DFQATT and CDR2 SNEGSKA (reference sequence). The CDR3 DNA sequence: TGCAGTGCTTCATTCCCCCCGGGACTAGCGTCCGGGGAGCTGTTTTTT. Translating gives CSASFPPGLASGELFF.

Many counts were recorded for this clonotype. The V call is TRBV6-1, the J call TRBJ2-7, with D perhaps matching TRBD1 or TRBD2 (5 bases each). The CDR3 extends over 10 amino acids. V lost 7 bases and J 6 bases, leaving 7 bases between the germline ends. Germline V gives CDR1 MNHNS, CDR2 SASEGT. The CDR3 DNA reads as TGTGCCAGCACAGGGAGCGAGCAGTACTTC. It specifies CASTGSEQYF.

This clonotype has at least ten counts. CDR3 amino acids: CATSRDKQPQHF. In DNA form, the CDR3 reads TGTGCCACCAGCAGAGATAAACAGCCCCAGCATTTT. The rearrangement links TRBV15 to TRBJ1-5; no definite D call. V was shortened by 0 bases and J by 7 bases, with 4 bases between the two germline ends. Germline values: CDR1 LNHNV, CDR2 YYDKDF (reference sequence). The CDR3 is made up of 12 amino acids.